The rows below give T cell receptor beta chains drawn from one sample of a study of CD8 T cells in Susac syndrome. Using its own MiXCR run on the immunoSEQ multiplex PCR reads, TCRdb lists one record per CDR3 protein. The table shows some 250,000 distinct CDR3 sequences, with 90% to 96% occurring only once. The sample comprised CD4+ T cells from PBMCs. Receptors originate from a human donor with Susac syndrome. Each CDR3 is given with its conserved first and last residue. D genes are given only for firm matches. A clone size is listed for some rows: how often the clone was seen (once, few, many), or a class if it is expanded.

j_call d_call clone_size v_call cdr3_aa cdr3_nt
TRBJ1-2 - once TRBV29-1 CSVEPATNYGYTF TGCAGCGTTGAACCAGCGACGAACTATGGCTACACCTTC
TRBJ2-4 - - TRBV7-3 CASSSAAGMDIQYF TGTGCCAGCAGCTCCGCGGCAGGGATGGACATTCAGTACTTC
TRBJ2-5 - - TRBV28 CASSLRGLLETQYF TGTGCCAGCAGTCTTCGGGGACTTCTCGAGACCCAGTACTTC
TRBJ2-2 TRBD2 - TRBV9 CASSAAGGRHTGELFF TGTGCCAGCAGCGCCGCGGGGGGGAGACACACCGGGGAGCTGTTTTTT
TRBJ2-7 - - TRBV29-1 CSVEEGLSYEQYF TGCAGCGTTGAAGAGGGCCTCTCCTACGAGCAGTACTTC
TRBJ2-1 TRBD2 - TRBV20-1 CSAREGTSGPNEQFF TGCAGTGCTAGAGAAGGGACTAGCGGACCCAATGAGCAGTTCTTC
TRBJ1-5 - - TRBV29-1 CSVAPGPDWGSNQPQHF TGCAGCGTTGCTCCGGGGCCGGACTGGGGTAGCAATCAGCCCCAGCATTTT
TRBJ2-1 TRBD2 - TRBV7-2 CASSLVTSGRGEQFF TGTGCCAGCAGCTTAGTCACTAGCGGGCGGGGTGAGCAGTTCTTC
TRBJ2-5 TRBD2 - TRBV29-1 CSVEDQLAETQYF TGCAGCGTTGAAGATCAACTAGCGGAGACCCAGTACTTC
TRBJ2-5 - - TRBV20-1 CSVEGASKETQYF TGCAGTGTGGAGGGGGCGAGTAAAGAGACCCAGTACTTC
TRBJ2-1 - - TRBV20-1 CSARDVGPSYNEQFF TGCAGTGCTAGAGATGTGGGGCCCTCCTACAATGAGCAGTTCTTC
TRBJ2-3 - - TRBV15 CATSRDDWEGFTDTQYF TGTGCCACCAGCAGAGACGACTGGGAAGGGTTCACAGATACGCAGTATTTT
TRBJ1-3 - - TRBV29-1 CSVMEGLTGNTIYF TGCAGCGTTATGGAAGGGCTCACTGGAAACACCATATATTTT
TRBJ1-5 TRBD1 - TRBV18 CASSPGGTNQPQHF TGTGCCAGCTCGCCAGGGGGTACCAATCAGCCCCAGCATTTT
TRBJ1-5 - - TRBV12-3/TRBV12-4 CASRPGGGRPQHF TGTGCCAGCAGGCCTGGGGGGGGAAGGCCCCAGCATTTT
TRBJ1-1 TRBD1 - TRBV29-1 CSAQGARIREAFF TGCAGCGCCCAGGGGGCACGCATAAGAGAAGCTTTCTTT
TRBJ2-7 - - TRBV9 CASSVAAVSYEQYF TGTGCCAGCAGCGTAGCGGCGGTATCCTACGAGCAGTACTTC
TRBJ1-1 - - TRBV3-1 CASSTGWGPVNTEAFF TGTGCCAGCAGCACGGGGTGGGGGCCCGTTAACACTGAAGCTTTCTTT
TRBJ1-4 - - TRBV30 CAWSRPGTQNEKLFF TGTGCCTGGAGTCGCCCCGGGACACAAAATGAAAAACTGTTTTTT
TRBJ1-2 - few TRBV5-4 CASSLLTDYGYTF TGTGCCAGCAGCTTGTTGACAGACTATGGCTACACCTTC
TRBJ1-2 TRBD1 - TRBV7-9 CASSPGQVNYGYTF TGTGCCAGCAGCCCGGGACAGGTTAACTATGGCTACACCTTC
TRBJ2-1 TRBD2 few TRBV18 CASSPPSAGGYNEQFF TGTGCCAGCTCACCACCATCCGCGGGAGGTTACAATGAGCAGTTCTTC
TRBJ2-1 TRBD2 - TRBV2 CASRGGAGVYNEQFF TGTGCCAGCAGGGGGGGTGCGGGAGTGTATAATGAGCAGTTCTTC
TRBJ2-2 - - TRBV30 CAWVPRVMYTGELFF TGTGCCTGGGTCCCCAGGGTAATGTACACCGGGGAGCTGTTTTTT
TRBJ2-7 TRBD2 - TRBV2 CASSGWEGYEQYF TGTGCCAGCAGTGGGTGGGAGGGGTACGAGCAGTACTTC
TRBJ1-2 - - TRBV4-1 CASSSPAHDNYGYTF TGCGCCAGCAGCTCACCAGCGCACGATAACTATGGCTACACCTTC